This T cell receptor beta chain was observed in a study of blood T cell repertoires in COVID-19. TCRdb's copy holds only in-frame clones and misses some; the assay was immunoSEQ multiplex PCR. The data contain about 150,000 clones, about 88% of them seen just once; the ten biggest clones take up under 8.5%. The germline V gene encodes CDR1 MNHNS and CDR2 SASEGT. V shed 6 bases and J shed 12 bases, with 14 bases lying between them. CDR3 length: 11 amino acids. V gene TRBV6-1 combines with J gene TRBJ1-2; TRBD1 is a possible D gene (6 bases). The material sequenced was peripheral blood. The clonotype was recovered from a woman aged 60-75 years with COVID-19, enrolled during active disease. The CDR3, as DNA: TGTGCCAGCAGCCAACAGGGAGTTAACACCTTC. Its protein product is CASSQQGVNTF.